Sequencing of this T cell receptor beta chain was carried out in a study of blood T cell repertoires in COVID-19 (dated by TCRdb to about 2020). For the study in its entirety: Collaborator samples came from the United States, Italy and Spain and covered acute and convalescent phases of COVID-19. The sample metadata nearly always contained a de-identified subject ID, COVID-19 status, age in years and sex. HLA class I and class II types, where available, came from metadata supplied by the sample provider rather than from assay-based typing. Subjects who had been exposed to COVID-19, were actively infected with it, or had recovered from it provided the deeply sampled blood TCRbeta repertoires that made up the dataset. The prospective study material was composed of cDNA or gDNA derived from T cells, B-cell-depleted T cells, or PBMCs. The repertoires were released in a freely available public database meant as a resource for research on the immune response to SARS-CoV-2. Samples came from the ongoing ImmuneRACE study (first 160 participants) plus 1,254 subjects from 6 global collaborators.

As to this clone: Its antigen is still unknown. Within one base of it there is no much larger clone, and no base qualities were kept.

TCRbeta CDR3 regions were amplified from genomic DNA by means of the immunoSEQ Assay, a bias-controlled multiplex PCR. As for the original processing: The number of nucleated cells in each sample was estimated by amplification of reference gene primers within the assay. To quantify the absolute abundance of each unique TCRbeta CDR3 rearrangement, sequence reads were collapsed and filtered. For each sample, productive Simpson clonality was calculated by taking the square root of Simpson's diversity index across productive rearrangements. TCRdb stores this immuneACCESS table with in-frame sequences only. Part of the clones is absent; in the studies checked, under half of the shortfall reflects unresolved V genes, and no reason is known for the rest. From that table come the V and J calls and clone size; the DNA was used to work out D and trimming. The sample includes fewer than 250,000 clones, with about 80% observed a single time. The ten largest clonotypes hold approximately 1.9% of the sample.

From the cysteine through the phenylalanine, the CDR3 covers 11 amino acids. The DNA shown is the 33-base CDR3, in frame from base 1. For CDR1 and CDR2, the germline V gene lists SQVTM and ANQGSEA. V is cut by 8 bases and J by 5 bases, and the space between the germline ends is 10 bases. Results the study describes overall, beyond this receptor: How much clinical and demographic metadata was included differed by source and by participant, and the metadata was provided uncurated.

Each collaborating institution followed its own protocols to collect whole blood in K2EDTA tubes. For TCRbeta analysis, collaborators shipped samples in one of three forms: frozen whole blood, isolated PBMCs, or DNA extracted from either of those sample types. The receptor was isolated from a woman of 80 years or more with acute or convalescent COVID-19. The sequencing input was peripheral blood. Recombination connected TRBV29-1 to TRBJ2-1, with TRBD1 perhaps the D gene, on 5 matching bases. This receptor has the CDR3 CSYRFHNEQFF. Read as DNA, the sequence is TGCAGCTACAGGTTCCACAATGAGCAGTTCTTC.